The 20 T cell receptor beta chains below were found in one sample sequenced in a study of identical twins. TCRdb itself ran the 5' RACE reads through MiXCR, one entry per CDR3 protein. The table has roughly 770,000 distinct CDR3 sequences, roughly 18% seen once. The data also belong to a second study, concerning T cells expressing NK-cell markers.

Sequenced input: PBMCs. These TCRs come from a woman aged 18-35 years in good health.

This chain uses TRBV28 with TRBJ2-7; D gene ambiguous. V lost 11 bases, J lost 0 bases, and 17 bases lay in between. Per germline, CDR1 MDHEN and CDR2 SYDVKM. This CDR3 has 14 amino acids. In DNA, the CDR3 is TGTGCCTCACAAGCGCGATACAGCTCCTACGAGCAGTACTTC. This translates into CASQARYSSYEQYF.

Many counts were recorded for this clonotype. The CDR3 DNA follows: TGTGCCAGCAGTTTGCGGCAGTTGATGGGGGAGCAGTACTTC. This translates into CASSLRQLMGEQYF. The chain employs TRBV12-3 or TRBV12-4 and TRBJ2-7; D remains ambiguous. The CDR3 has 14 amino acids. The germline V and J ends were trimmed by 3 bases and 7 bases, with 16 bases remaining between them.

The table lists this clonotype with a few counts. The J gene is TRBJ2-7, the V gene TRBV5-1; tentatively, D is TRBD1 or TRBD2 (5 bases each). Trimming took 0 bases from V and 3 from J, leaving 13 bases between them. This CDR3 comprises 15 residues. The germline V gene encodes CDR1 SGHRS and CDR2 YFSETQ. CDR3 sequence: CASSLEAGTFYEQYF. In nucleotides, the CDR3 is TGCGCCAGCAGCTTGGAGGCCGGGACCTTCTACGAGCAGTACTTC.

This sequence joins TRBV29-1 and TRBJ2-1; D is uncertain. V was pared by 4 bases and J by 8 bases, with 6 bases between. This CDR3 is built from 10 residues. Per the germline V gene, CDR1 is SQVTM and CDR2 is ANQGSEA. CDR3 loop: CSVARYEQFF. As DNA, the CDR3 is TGCAGCGTTGCTAGATATGAGCAGTTCTTC.

This chain joins TRBV6-2 or TRBV6-3 and TRBJ2-7; D may be TRBD2 (6 bases). CDR1 is MNHEY, CDR2 SVGEGT, per germline. The CDR3 contains 12 residues. The ends were cut back, 8 bases at V and 3 bases at J, with 11 bases in the middle. The CDR3 loop reads CASLGGSYEQYF. The CDR3 nucleotides read TGTGCCAGCCTTGGAGGGAGCTACGAGCAGTACTTC.

This clonotype was observed a single time. This chain joins TRBV7-2 and TRBJ2-7; no definite D call. Germline loops: CDR1 SGHTA, CDR2 FQGNSA. The CDR3 is 14 amino acids. Trimming stripped 2 bases from V and 2 bases from J, with 10 bases between. The CDR3 is CASSLPTVAYEQYF. The CDR3 bases are TGTGCCAGCAGCTTACCTACGGTCGCCTACGAGCAGTACTTC. The full variable domain, with the rest looked up from reference TRBV7-2 and TRBJ2-7, is GAGVSQSPSNKVTEKGKDVELRCDPISGHTALYWYRQSLGQGLEFLIYFQGNSAPDKSGLPSDRFSAERTGGSVSTLTIQRTQQEDSAVYLCASSLPTVAYEQYFGPGTRLTVT.

This clonotype came up a few times. The chain is built from TRBV6-2 or TRBV6-3 and TRBJ1-1; 7 bases are shared with TRBD1. Germline-derived CDR1 and CDR2 are MNHEY and SVGEGT. The CDR3 extends over 12 amino acids. V was clipped by 6 bases and J by 7 bases; unmatched bases: 5. In nucleotides, the CDR3 is TGTGCCAGCAGCTTAAGACAGGGTGAAGCTTTCTTT. Translating gives CASSLRQGEAFF.

To note about this clonotype: Sequence at one end of the junction differs from germline and may be a read error. The chain links TRBV5-1 to TRBJ2-5; 11 nucleotides align to TRBD2. The CDR3 extends over 15 amino acids. Germline CDR1 SGHRS, CDR2 YFSETQ. The CDR3 loop reads CAGSFLAGGQETQYF. The DNA for the CDR3 is TGCGCCGGCAGCTTCCTAGCGGGGGGTCAAGAGACCCAGTACTTC.

CDR3 nucleotides: TGTGCCAGCAGCCAACCTAGCGGCTACAATGAGCAGTTCTTC. Amino acid sequence: CASSQPSGYNEQFF. This rearrangement joins TRBV4-2 to TRBJ2-1, with 7 bases lining up with TRBD2. Trimming removed 2 bases from V and 3 bases from J; junction bases left unmatched: 1. Germline V gene data show CDR1 as LGHNA and CDR2 as YNFKEQ. The CDR3 loop spans 14 amino acids.

This clonotype has a handful of counts. The V call is TRBV6-1, the J call TRBJ2-1; 9 bases align to TRBD1. V lost 4 bases, J lost 6 bases, and 10 bases stayed unmatched. In germline, CDR1 is MNHNS, CDR2 SASEGT. The CDR3 is 16 amino acids. CDR3 sequence (DNA): TGTGCCAGCAGTGGAACCGGGACAGGGCCCCGCAATGAGCAGTTCTTC. Translating gives CASSGTGTGPRNEQFF.

This clonotype has a handful of counts. The chain couples TRBV29-1 to TRBJ1-2, with D tentatively TRBD1 (5 bases). Germline loops: CDR1 SQVTM, CDR2 ANQGSEA. This CDR3 has 12 amino acids. Trimming stripped 4 bases from V and 7 bases from J, with 13 bases between. CDR3 sequence: CSVGAGSSGYTF. For the CDR3, the DNA is TGCAGCGTTGGGGCAGGGTCTAGTGGCTACACCTTC.

This clonotype appeared a few times. This rearrangement joins TRBV29-1 to TRBJ1-1; the D is unclear. Looked up from germline, CDR1 is SQVTM and CDR2 is ANQGSEA. The V and J ends lost 4 bases and 7 bases respectively, with 10 bases between them. This CDR3 has 11 amino acids. The DNA of the CDR3 is TGCAGCGTTGTCGGAGGGATTGAAGCTTTCTTT. This translates into CSVVGGIEAFF.

This clonotype was seen at least ten times. This chain uses TRBV20-1 with TRBJ2-3; 9 nucleotides line up with TRBD2. The CDR3 is made up of 14 amino acids. Germline V gene data show CDR1 as DFQATT and CDR2 as SNEGSKA (reference sequence). The trim removed 2 bases at V and 2 bases at J, leaving 2 bases unmatched. The CDR3: CSARLAGNTDTQYF. The CDR3, as DNA: TGCAGTGCTAGACTAGCGGGAAACACAGATACGCAGTATTTT.

The chain joins TRBV20-1 to TRBJ2-5; 11 nucleotides line up with TRBD2. CDR3 length: 17 amino acids. The trim removed 0 bases at V and 5 bases at J, leaving 11 bases unmatched. CDR1 is DFQATT, CDR2 SNEGSKA, per germline (reference sequence). The CDR3 spells CSARDPISGGALETQYF. For the CDR3, the DNA is TGCAGTGCTAGAGATCCCATTAGCGGGGGGGCCCTTGAGACCCAGTACTTC.

The V and J genes are TRBV3-1 and TRBJ2-7; tentative D call: TRBD2 (7 bases). Germline CDR1 and CDR2: LGHDT and YNNKEL (reference sequence). The V end lost 1 base, the J end lost 2 bases, and 12 bases lay between the germline ends. This CDR3 has 15 amino acids. The chain's CDR3 is CASSQVRRGPYEQYF. The CDR3 DNA sequence: TGTGCCAGCAGCCAAGTGCGGCGGGGGCCCTACGAGCAGTACTTC.

This clonotype turned up a few times. The rearrangement links TRBV5-1 to TRBJ1-5, with D perhaps matching TRBD1 (6 bases). The CDR3 sequence is 16 residues long. Germline assignment: CDR1 SGHRS and CDR2 YFSETQ. V was shortened by 4 bases and J by 2 bases, with 16 bases between the two germline ends. The CDR3 reads CASSPETGYGNQPQHF. The CDR3 DNA reads TGCGCCAGCAGCCCAGAGACAGGATACGGCAATCAGCCCCAGCATTTT.

This rearrangement joins TRBV11-2 to TRBJ2-7; 7 nucleotides align to TRBD1. J gave up 4 bases and V 8 bases, and 11 bases lay outside the gene matches. This CDR3 contains 14 residues. The germline V gene has CDR1 SGHAT and CDR2 FQNNGV. The CDR3 loop reads CASGAYDRAYEQYF. Written as DNA, the CDR3 is TGTGCCAGCGGGGCCTATGACAGGGCTTACGAGCAGTACTTC.

The V gene is TRBV7-9, the J gene TRBJ1-1, with D possibly TRBD1 on 6 matching bases. This CDR3 comprises 16 residues. V was shortened by 6 bases and J by 6 bases, with 23 bases between the two germline ends. Per germline, CDR1 SEHNR and CDR2 FQNEAQ (reference sequence). The CDR3 coding sequence is TGTGCCAGCAGAAGCCGGGACACCAGAAATCGGGCTGAAGCTTTCTTT. Amino acid sequence: CASRSRDTRNRAEAFF.

J is TRBJ1-5 and V is TRBV11-2; D uncertain. This CDR3 spans 13 amino acids. The germline V and J ends were trimmed by 0 bases and 3 bases, with 3 bases remaining between them. The germline V gene encodes CDR1 SGHAT and CDR2 FQNNGV. Here the CDR3 DNA reads TGTGCCAGCAGCTTAGAGGACAATCAGCCCCAGCATTTT. Residues: CASSLEDNQPQHF.

The chain is built from TRBV29-1 and TRBJ2-2; the match to TRBD1 covers 8 bases. Losses at the gene ends were 8 bases for V and 9 bases for J; bases not matched to a gene: 5. This CDR3 spans 11 amino acids. Germline CDR1 reads SQVTM; CDR2 reads ANQGSEA. The CDR3 is CSRQGRWELFF. CDR3 in DNA: TGCAGCCGACAGGGGAGATGGGAGCTGTTTTTT.